This is a list of T cell receptor beta chains from one sample in a study of T cell repertoires in cytomegalovirus infection. Via MiXCR, TCRdb re-called the reads, giving one row per CDR3 protein. In the table there are about 740,000 distinct CDR3 sequences, roughly 33% of which are singletons. Which antigens these TCRs recognize remains unknown. Material: cultured PBMCs, obtained from culture after CMV antigen stimulation. All receptors derive from a human donor in good health (CMV status not recorded). Some clones in this sample may be carry-over from other donors' samples. The CDR3 runs from the conserved cysteine through the conserved F or W. A D gene is named only where the DNA matches it firmly. The listing skips clone size in some rows; elsewhere it reads once, few, many or a size class.

V	size	D	J	CDR3	DNA
TRBV6-1	-	-	TRBJ2-6	CASRPRTDMTGANVLTF	TGTGCCAGCAGACCTCGGACAGATATGACTGGGGCCAACGTCCTGACTTTC
TRBV7-2	few	-	TRBJ2-7	CASSPKYEQYF	TGTGCCAGCAGCCCAAAATACGAGCAGTACTTC
TRBV7-2	many	TRBD2	TRBJ2-3	CASSLARTSGSTDTQYF	TGTGCCAGCAGCTTAGCTAGGACTAGCGGAAGCACAGATACGCAGTATTTT
TRBV5-6	few	TRBD1	TRBJ1-2	CASSQTGEGYGYTF	TGTGCCAGCAGCCAAACAGGGGAGGGCTATGGCTACACCTTC
TRBV5-1	-	-	TRBJ2-4	CASSLGQTLAKNIQYF	TGCGCCAGCAGCTTGGGTCAGACTCTAGCCAAAAACATTCAGTACTTC
TRBV2	-	-	TRBJ1-1	CASSEGLQTEAFF	TGTGCCAGCAGTGAAGGACTACAGACTGAAGCTTTCTTT
TRBV11-2	-	-	TRBJ2-7	CASSLTWDGDYEQYF	TGTGCCAGCAGCCTAACATGGGACGGAGATTACGAGCAGTACTTC
TRBV20-1	-	-	TRBJ1-6	CSAIARGHNSPLHF	TGCAGTGCTATTGCGAGAGGACATAATTCACCCCTCCACTTT
TRBV6-1	-	TRBD1	TRBJ2-7	CASSEKGQGGVEQYF	TGTGCCAGCAGTGAAAAGGGACAGGGAGGTGTCGAGCAGTACTTC
TRBV2	few	TRBD1	TRBJ2-2	CASSVGTGFTGELFF	TGTGCCAGCAGTGTCGGGACAGGGTTCACCGGGGAGCTGTTTTTT
TRBV7-2	-	TRBD2	TRBJ2-7	CASSLRSGGAGYEQYF	TGTGCCAGCAGCTTACGGTCGGGGGGGGCGGGCTACGAGCAGTACTTC
TRBV6-1	-	TRBD2	TRBJ2-4	CASSRSAGGPGNIQYF	TGTGCCAGCAGCCGGTCGGCGGGAGGCCCGGGCAACATTCAGTACTTC
TRBV28	-	-	TRBJ2-7	CASTTGGYEQYF	TGTGCCAGCACCACCGGCGGCTACGAGCAGTACTTC
TRBV7-9	many	-	TRBJ2-5	CASSLPVGGEETQYF	TGTGCCAGCAGCCTCCCCGTGGGGGGCGAAGAGACCCAGTACTTC
TRBV2	-	-	TRBJ1-4	CASSSQELHEKLFF	TGTGCCAGCAGCTCACAGGAGCTCCATGAAAAACTGTTTTTT
TRBV7-2	many	TRBD1	TRBJ2-7	CASSFRTGGYEQYF	TGTGCCAGCAGCTTTAGGACAGGGGGTTACGAGCAGTACTTC
TRBV6-6	few	-	TRBJ2-3	CASSPNRRESTDTQYF	TGTGCCAGCAGTCCTAACAGGAGGGAGTCCACAGATACGCAGTATTTT